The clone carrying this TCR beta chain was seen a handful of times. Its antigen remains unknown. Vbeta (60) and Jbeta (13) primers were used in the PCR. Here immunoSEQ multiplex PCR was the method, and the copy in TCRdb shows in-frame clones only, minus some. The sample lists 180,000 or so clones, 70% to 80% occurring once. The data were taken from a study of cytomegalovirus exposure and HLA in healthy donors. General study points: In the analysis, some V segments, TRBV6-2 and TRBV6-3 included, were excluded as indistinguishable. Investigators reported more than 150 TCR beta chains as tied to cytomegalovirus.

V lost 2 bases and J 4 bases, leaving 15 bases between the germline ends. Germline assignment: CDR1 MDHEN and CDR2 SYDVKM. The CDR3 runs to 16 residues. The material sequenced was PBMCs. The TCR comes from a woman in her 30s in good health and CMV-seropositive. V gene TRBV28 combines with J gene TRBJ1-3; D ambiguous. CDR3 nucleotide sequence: TGTGCCAGCAGTTTAATACTGGGTGCAGGAGGAAACACCATATATTTT. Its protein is CASSLILGAGGNTIYF.